This T cell receptor beta chain is from a study of shared clonotypes between healthy human individuals. Across the study: Samples came from two female and a few male donors aged 18 to 49.

Study outcomes and limitations: Around 5.3% of naive CD4 clonotypes were shared across several donors.

Concerning this clone: Its antigen is not identified.

The CDR3 is 15 amino acids. Libraries were prepared by immunoSEQ multiplex PCR; TCRdb keeps only in-frame clonotypes and omits some of them. The table includes 2 million to 2.5 million clones, approximately 93% detected once. Negatively enriched CD4+ T cells were divided by CD45RA into naive and memory. The rearrangement joins TRBV21-1 to TRBJ1-1; TRBD1, as called in the table, went unchecked against the DNA. TRBV21-1 is a listed pseudogene. The TCR originated in a man aged 18 to 29 in good health. Some clones in this sample may be carry-over from other donors' samples. Sequenced sample: naive CD4+ T cells from PBMCs. Subset indicated: CD45RA+ positively selected. Here the CDR3 DNA reads TGTGCCAGCAGCATGGACAGGGGGATGAACACTGAAGCTTTCTTT. It is translated as CASSMDRGMNTEAFF.